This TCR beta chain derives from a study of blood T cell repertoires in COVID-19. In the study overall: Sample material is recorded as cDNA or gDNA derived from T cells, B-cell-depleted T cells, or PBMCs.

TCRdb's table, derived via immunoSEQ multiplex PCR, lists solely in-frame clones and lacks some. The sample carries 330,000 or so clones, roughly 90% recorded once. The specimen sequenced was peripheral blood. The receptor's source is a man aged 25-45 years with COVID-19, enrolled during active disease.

CDR3 sequence (DNA): TGTGCCATCAGTGCTCCTCCCCTACAGGAGAAAACAGATACGCAGTATTTT. Translating gives CAISAPPLQEKTDTQYF. The rearrangement links TRBV10-3 to TRBJ2-3; D may be TRBD1 (5 bases). CDR1 and CDR2 from the germline V gene are ENHRY and SYGVKD. The CDR3 contains 17 residues. V was pared by 4 bases and J by 3 bases, with 20 bases between.